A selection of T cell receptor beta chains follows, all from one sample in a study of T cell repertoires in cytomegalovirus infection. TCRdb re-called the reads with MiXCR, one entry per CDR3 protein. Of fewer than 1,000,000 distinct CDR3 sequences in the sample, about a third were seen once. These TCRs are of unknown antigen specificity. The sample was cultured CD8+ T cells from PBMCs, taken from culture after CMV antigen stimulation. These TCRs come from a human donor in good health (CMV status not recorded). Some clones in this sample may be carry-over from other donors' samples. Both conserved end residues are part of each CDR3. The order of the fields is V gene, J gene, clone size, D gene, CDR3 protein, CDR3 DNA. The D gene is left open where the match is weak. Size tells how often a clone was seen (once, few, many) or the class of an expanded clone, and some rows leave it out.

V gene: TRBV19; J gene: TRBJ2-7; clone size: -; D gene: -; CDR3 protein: CASRGAYSYEQYF; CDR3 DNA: TGTGCCAGTAGAGGAGCATACTCCTACGAGCAGTACTTC
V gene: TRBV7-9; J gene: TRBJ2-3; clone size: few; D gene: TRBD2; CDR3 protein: CASMPSGGAGTDTQYF; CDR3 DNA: TGTGCCAGCATGCCCAGCGGGGGGGCTGGCACAGATACGCAGTATTTT
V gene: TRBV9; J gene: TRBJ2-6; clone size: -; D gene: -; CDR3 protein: CASTRGGSGANVLTF; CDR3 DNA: TGTGCCAGCACCCGAGGGGGCTCTGGGGCCAACGTCCTGACTTTC
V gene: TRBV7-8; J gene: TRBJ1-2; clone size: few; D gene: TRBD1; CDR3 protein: CASSLDREDGYTF; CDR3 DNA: TGTGCCAGCAGCCTGGACAGGGAGGATGGCTACACCTTC
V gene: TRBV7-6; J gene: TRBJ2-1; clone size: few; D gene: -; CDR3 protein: CASSRGPYNMGEQFF; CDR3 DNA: TGTGCCAGCAGCCGCGGACCGTACAATATGGGGGAGCAGTTCTTC
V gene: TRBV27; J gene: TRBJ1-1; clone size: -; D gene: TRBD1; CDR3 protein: CASSMTGEGNTEAFF; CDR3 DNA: TGTGCCAGCAGTATGACAGGGGAGGGGAACACTGAAGCTTTCTTT
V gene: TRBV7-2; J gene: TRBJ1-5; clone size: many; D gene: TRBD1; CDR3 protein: CASSKGTGVYNQPQHF; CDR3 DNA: TGTGCCAGCAGTAAGGGGACAGGGGTTTACAATCAGCCCCAGCATTTT
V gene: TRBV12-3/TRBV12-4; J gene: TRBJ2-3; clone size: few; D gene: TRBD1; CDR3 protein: CASTVRDRAGIGAQYF; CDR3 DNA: TGTGCCAGCACCGTCCGGGACAGGGCAGGAATCGGGGCGCAGTATTTT
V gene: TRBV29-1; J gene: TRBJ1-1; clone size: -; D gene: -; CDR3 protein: CSVEDEGTEAFF; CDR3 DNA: TGCAGCGTTGAAGACGAGGGGACTGAAGCTTTCTTT
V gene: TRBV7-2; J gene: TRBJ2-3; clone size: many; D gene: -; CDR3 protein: CASSLDPGLDTQYF; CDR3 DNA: TGTGCCAGCAGCTTAGACCCAGGGCTCGATACGCAGTATTTT
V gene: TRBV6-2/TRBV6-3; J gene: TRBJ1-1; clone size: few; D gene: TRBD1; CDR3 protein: CASRGTPQDRGLTEAFF; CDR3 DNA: TGTGCCAGCAGAGGTACTCCTCAAGACAGGGGGCTCACTGAAGCTTTCTTT
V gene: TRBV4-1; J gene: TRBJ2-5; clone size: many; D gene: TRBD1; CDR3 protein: CASSQTTGEQETQYF; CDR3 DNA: TGCGCCAGCAGCCAAACCACAGGGGAGCAAGAGACCCAGTACTTC
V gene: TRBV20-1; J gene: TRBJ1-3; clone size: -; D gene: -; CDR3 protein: CSASNPLDSSGNTIYF; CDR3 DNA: TGCAGTGCTAGTAATCCCCTTGACAGCTCTGGAAACACCATATATTTT
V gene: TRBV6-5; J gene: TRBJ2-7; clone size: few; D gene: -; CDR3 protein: CASSEGWAYEQYF; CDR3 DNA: TGTGCCAGCAGTGAAGGTTGGGCCTACGAGCAGTACTTC
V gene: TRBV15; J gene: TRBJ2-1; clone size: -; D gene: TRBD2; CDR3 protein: CATSRGLRAGQAREPYNEQFF; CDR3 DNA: TGTGCCACCAGCAGAGGGTTGCGGGCAGGGCAGGCGCGGGAGCCCTACAATGAGCAGTTCTTC
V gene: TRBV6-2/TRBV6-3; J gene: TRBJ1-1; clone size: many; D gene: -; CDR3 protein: CASSYQGSTEAFF; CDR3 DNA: TGTGCCAGCAGTTACCAGGGTAGCACTGAAGCTTTCTTT
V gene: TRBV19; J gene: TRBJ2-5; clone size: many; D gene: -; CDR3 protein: CASSTLYQETQYF; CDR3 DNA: TGTGCCAGTAGTACCCTGTACCAAGAGACCCAGTACTTC
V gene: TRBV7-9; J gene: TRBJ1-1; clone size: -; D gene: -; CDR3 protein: CASSPKPSNTEAFF; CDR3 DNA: TGTGCCAGCAGCCCCAAGCCCTCCAACACTGAAGCTTTCTTT